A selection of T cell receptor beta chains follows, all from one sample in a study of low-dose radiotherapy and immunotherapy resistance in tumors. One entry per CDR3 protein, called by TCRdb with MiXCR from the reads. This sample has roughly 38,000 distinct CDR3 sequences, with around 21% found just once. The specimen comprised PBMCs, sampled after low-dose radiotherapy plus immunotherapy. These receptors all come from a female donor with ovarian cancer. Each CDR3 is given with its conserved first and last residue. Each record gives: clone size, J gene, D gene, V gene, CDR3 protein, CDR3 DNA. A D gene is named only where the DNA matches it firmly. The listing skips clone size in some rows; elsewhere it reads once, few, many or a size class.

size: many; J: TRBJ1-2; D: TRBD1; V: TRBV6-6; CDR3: CASSITGGDGYTF; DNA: TGTGCCAGCAGTATAACAGGGGGTGATGGCTACACCTTC
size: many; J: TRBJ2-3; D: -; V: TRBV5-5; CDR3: CASNKDITDTQYF; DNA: TGTGCCAGCAACAAAGACATCACAGATACGCAGTATTTT
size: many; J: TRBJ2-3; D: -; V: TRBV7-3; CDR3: CASSLGSGWDTQYF; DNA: TGTGCCAGCAGCTTGGGGTCGGGCTGGGATACGCAGTATTTT
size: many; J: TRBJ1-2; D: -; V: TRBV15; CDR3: CATSRDQVGYTF; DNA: TGTGCCACCAGCAGAGATCAGGTCGGCTACACCTTC
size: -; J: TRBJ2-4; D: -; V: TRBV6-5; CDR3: CASSDSRLAKNIQYF; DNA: TGTGCCAGCAGTGACTCGCGACTAGCCAAAAACATTCAGTACTTC
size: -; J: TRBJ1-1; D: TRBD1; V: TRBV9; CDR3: CASSEGTGVNTEAFF; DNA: TGTGCCAGCAGCGAGGGAACAGGGGTGAACACTGAAGCTTTCTTT
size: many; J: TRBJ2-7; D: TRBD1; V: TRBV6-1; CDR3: CASRFMDRGGYEQYF; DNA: TGTGCCAGCAGATTTATGGACAGGGGGGGCTACGAGCAGTACTTC
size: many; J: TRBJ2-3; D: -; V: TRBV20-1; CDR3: CSAPLLDTQYF; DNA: TGCAGTGCTCCACTATTGGATACGCAGTATTTT
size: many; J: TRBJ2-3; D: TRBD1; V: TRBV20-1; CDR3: CSARRTGGSTDTQYF; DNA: TGCAGTGCTAGACGAACAGGGGGTAGCACAGATACGCAGTATTTT
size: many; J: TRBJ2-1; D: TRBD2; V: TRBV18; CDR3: CASSPGLAGTGFDEQFF; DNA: TGTGCCAGCTCACCCGGACTAGCGGGGACCGGTTTCGATGAGCAGTTCTTC
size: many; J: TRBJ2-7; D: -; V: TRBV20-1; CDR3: CSARDPVRYEQYF; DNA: TGCAGTGCTAGAGATCCAGTTCGCTACGAGCAGTACTTC
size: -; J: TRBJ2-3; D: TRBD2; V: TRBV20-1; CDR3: CSAIRSLAGRESDTQYF; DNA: TGCAGTGCTATTCGATCCCTAGCGGGAAGAGAGTCGGATACGCAGTATTTT
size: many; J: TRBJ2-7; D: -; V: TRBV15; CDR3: CATSRSSGGAYEQYF; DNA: TGTGCCACCAGCAGATCATCCGGGGGCGCCTACGAGCAGTACTTC